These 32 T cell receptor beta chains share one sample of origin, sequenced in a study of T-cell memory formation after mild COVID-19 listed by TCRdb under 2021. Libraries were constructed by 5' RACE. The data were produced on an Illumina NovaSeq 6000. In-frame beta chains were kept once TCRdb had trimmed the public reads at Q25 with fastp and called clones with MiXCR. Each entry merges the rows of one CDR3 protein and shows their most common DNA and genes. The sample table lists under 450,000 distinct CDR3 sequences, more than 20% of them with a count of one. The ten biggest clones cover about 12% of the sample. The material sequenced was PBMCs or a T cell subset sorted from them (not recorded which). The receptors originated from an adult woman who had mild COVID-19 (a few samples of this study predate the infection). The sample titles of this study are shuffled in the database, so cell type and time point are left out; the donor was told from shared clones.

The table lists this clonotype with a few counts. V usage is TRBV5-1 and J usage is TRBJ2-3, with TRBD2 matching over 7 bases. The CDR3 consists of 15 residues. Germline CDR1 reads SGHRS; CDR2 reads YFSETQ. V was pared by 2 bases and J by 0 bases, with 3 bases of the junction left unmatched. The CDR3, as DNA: TGCGCCAGCAGCTTCCGGGACTACAGCACAGATACGCAGTATTTT. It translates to CASSFRDYSTDTQYF.

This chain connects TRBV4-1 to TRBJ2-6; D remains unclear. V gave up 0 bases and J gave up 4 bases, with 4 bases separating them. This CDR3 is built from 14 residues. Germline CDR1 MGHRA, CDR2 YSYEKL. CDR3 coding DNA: TGCGCCAGCAGCCAAGAGGAAGGGGCCAACGTCCTGACTTTC. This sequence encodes CASSQEEGANVLTF.

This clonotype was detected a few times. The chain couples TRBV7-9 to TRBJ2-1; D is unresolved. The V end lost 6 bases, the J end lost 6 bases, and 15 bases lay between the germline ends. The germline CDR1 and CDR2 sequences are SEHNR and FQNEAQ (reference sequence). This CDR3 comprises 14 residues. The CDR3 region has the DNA TGTGCCAGCAGTCCGATTTATCCCCTCAATGAGCAGTTCTTC. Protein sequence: CASSPIYPLNEQFF. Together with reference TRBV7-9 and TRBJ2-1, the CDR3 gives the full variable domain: DTGVSQNPRHKITKRGQNVTFRCDPISEHNRLYWYRQTLGQGPEFLTYFQNEAQLEKSRLLSDRFSAERPKGSFSTLEIQRTEQGDSAMYLCASSPIYPLNEQFFGPGTRLTVL.

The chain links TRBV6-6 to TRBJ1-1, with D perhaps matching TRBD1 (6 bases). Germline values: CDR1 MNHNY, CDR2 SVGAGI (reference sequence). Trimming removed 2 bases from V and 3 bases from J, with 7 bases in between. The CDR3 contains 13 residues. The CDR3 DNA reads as TGTGCCAGCAGTTACCGGACAGACACTGAAGCTTTCTTT. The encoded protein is CASSYRTDTEAFF.

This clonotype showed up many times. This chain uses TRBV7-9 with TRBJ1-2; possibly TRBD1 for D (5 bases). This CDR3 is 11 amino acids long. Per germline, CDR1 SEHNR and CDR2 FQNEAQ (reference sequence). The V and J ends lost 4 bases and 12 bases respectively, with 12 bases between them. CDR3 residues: CASSSLTANTF. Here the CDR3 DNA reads TGTGCCAGCAGCTCGCTGACAGCGAACACCTTC.

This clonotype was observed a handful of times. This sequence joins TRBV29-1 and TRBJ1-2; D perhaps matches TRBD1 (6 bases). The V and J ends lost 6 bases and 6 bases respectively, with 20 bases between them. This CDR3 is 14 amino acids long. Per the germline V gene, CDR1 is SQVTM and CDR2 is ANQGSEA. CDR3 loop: CSVRTGRTADGYTF. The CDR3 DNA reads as TGCAGCGTCCGAACCGGGAGGACAGCCGATGGCTACACCTTC. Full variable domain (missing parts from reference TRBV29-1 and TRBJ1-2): SAVISQKPSRDICQRGTSLTIQCQVDSQVTMMFWYRQQPGQSLTLIATANQGSEATYESGFVIDKFPISRPNLTFSTLTVSNMSPEDSSIYLCSVRTGRTADGYTFGSGTRLTVV.

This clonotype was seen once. The CDR3 nucleotides are TGTGCCAGCAGCTTAGGAGGAACTCAGGTTGAGCAGTTCTTC. This encodes CASSLGGTQVEQFF. The chain links TRBV7-9 to TRBJ2-1; D not certain. The CDR3 contains 14 residues. Germline CDR1 is SEHNR and CDR2 is FQNEAQ (reference sequence). The V and J ends lost 1 base and 9 bases respectively, with 13 bases between them.

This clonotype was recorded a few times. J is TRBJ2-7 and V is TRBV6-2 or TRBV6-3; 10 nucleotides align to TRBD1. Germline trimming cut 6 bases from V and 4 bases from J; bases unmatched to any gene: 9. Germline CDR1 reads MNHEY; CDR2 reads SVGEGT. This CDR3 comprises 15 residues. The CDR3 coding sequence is TGTGCCAGCAGCCTTACACAGGGACAGGGGTACGAGCAGTACTTC. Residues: CASSLTQGQGYEQYF.

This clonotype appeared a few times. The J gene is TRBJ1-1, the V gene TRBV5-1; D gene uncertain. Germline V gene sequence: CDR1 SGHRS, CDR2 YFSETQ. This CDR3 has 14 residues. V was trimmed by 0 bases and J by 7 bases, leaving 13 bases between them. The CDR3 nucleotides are TGCGCCAGCAGCTTGGTCGGGGAGGGTCTTGAAGCTTTCTTT. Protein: CASSLVGEGLEAFF.

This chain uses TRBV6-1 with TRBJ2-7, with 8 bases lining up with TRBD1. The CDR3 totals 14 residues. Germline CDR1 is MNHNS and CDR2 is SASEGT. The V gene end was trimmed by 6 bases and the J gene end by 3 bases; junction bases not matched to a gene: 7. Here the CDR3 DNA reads TGTGCCAGCAGAGACAGGGGTCGAGGCTACGAGCAGTACTTC. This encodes CASRDRGRGYEQYF.

The DNA for the CDR3 is TGCGCCAGCAGCTGGCCCGGGACAGGGAGTGGCTACACCTTC. Its protein product is CASSWPGTGSGYTF. The genes are TRBV4-1 and TRBJ1-2, with TRBD1 matching 9 bases. Germline V gene lookup returns CDR1 MGHRA and CDR2 YSYEKL. This CDR3 region has 14 residues. With V trimmed by 5 bases and J by 7 bases, 8 bases remained unmatched.

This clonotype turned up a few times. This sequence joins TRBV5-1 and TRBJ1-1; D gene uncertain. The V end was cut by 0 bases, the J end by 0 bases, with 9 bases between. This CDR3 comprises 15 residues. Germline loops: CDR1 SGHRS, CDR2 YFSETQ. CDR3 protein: CASSLGYSVNTEAFF. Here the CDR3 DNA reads TGCGCCAGCAGCTTGGGGTATTCGGTGAACACTGAAGCTTTCTTT. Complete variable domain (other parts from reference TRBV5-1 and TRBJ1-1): KAGVTQTPRYLIKTRGQQVTLSCSPISGHRSVSWYQQTPGQGLQFLFEYFSETQRNKGNFPGRFSGRQFSNSRSEMNVSTLELGDSALYLCASSLGYSVNTEAFFGQGTRLTVV.

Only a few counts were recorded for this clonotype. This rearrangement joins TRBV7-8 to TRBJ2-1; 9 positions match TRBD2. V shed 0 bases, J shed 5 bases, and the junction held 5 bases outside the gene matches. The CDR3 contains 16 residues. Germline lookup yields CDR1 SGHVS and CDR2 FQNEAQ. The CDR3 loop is CASSLALAGADNEQFF. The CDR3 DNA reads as TGTGCCAGCAGCTTAGCGTTAGCGGGGGCAGACAATGAGCAGTTCTTC.

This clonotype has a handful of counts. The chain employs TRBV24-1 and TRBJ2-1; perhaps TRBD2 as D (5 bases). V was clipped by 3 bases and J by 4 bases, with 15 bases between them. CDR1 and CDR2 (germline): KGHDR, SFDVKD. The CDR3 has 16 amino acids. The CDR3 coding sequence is TGTGCCACCAGTGATCGCCAGCGGAACTCATACAATGAGCAGTTCTTC. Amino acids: CATSDRQRNSYNEQFF.

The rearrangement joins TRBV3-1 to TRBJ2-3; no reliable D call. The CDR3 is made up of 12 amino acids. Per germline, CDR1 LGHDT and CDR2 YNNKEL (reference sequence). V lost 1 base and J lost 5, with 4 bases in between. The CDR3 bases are TGTGCCAGCAGCCAAGTAATAGATACGCAGTATTTT. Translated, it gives CASSQVIDTQYF.

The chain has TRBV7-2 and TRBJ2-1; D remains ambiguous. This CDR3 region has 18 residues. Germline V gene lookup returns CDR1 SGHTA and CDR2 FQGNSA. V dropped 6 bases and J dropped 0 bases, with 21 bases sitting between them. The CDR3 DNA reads TGTGCCAGCAGTTTGAGAGCAGGACCCACTTTCTCCTACAATGAGCAGTTCTTC. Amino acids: CASSLRAGPTFSYNEQFF.

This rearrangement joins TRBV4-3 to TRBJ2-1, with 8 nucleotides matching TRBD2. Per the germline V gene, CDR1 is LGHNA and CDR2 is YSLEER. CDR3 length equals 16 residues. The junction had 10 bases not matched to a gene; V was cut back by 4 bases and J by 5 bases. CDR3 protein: CASSRTTSGPDNEQFF. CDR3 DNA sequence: TGCGCCAGCAGCCGTACAACTAGCGGTCCGGACAATGAGCAGTTCTTC.

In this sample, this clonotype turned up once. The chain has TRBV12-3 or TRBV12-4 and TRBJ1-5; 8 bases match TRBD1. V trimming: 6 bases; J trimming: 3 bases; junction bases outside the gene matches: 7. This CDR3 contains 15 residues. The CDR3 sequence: CASRFDRGPNQPQHF. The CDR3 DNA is TGTGCCAGCAGGTTCGACAGGGGCCCCAATCAGCCCCAGCATTTT.

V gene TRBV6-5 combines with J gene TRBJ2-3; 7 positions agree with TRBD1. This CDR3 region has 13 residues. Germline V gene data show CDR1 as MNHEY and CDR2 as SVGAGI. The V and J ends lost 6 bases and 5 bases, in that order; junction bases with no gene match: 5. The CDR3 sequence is CASRTGWIDTQYF. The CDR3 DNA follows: TGTGCCAGCAGGACAGGGTGGATAGATACGCAGTATTTT.

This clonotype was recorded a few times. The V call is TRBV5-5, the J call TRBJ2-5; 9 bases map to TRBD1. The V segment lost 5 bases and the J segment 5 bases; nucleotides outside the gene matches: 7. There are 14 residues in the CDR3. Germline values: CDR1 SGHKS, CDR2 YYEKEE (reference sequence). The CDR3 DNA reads TGTGCCAGCAGACAGACAGGGGGTGGGGAGACCCAGTACTTC. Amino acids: CASRQTGGGETQYF.

In DNA form, the CDR3 reads TGCAGCGTTGTAATAGCGGGGACATACGAGCAGTACTTC. Translated: CSVVIAGTYEQYF. The chain is built from TRBV29-1 and TRBJ2-7; 8 bases line up with TRBD2. Germline lookup yields CDR1 SQVTM and CDR2 ANQGSEA. The CDR3 loop spans 13 amino acids. J gave up 4 bases and V 4 bases, and 6 bases lay outside the gene matches.

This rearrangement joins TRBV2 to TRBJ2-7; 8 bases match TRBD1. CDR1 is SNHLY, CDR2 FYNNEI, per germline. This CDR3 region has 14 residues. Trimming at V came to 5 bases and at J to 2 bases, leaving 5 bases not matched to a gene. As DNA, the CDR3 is TGTGCCAGCAGTAGGACAGGGACGACCTACGAGCAGTACTTC. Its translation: CASSRTGTTYEQYF.

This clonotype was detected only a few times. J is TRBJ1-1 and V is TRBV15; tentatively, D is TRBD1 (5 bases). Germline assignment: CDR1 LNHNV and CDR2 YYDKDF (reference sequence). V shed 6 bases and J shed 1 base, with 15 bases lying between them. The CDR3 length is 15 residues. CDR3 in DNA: TGTGCCACCAGTCGACAGTCTTTGGGGAACACTGAAGCTTTCTTT. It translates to CATSRQSLGNTEAFF.

CDR3 loop: CASSPPGTESPEQYF. CDR3 in DNA: TGTGCCAGCTCACCACCCGGGACAGAGAGCCCCGAGCAGTACTTC. This chain joins TRBV18 and TRBJ2-7, with TRBD1 matching over 7 bases. The V segment lost 0 bases and the J segment 6 bases; nucleotides outside the gene matches: 8. CDR1 is KGHSH and CDR2 is LQKENI in the germline V gene. The CDR3 runs 15 residues.

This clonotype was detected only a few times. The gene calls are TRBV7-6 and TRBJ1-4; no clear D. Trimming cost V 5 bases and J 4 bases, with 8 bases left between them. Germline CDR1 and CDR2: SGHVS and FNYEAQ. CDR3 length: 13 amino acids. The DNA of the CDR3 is TGTGCCAGCAGCCGGGCCGGTAATGAAAAACTGTTTTTT. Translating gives CASSRAGNEKLFF.

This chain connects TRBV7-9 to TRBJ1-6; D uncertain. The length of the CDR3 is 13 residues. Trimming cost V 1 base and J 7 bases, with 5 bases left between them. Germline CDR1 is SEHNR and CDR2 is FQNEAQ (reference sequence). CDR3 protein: CASSLGQNSPLHF. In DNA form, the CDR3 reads TGTGCCAGCAGCTTAGGTCAGAATTCACCCCTCCACTTT.

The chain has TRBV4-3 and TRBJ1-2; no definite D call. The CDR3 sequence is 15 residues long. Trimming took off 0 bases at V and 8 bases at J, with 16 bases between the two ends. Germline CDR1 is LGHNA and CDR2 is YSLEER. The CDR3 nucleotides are TGCGCCAGCAGCCAAGAAGGCTCTAGGGTAGGAGGCTACACCTTC. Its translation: CASSQEGSRVGGYTF.

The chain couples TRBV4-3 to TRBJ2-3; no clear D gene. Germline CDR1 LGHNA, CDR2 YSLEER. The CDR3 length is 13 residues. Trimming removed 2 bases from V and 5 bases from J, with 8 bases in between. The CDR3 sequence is CASSQTYLDTQYF. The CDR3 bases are TGCGCCAGCAGCCAAACTTACTTAGATACGCAGTATTTT.

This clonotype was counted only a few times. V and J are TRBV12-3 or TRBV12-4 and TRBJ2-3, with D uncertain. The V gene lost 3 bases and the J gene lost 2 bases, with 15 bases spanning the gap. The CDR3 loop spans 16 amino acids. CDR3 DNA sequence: TGTGCCAGCAGTTTCCAGGCAGGCCCCTACACAGATACGCAGTATTTT. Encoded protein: CASSFQAGPYTDTQYF.

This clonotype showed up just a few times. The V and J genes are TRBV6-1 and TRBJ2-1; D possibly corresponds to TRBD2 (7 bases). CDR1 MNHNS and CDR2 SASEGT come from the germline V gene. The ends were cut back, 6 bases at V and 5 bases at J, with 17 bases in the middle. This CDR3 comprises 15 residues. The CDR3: CASRRGGSGHNEQFF. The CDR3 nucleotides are TGTGCCAGCAGGAGGGGGGGAAGTGGGCACAATGAGCAGTTCTTC.

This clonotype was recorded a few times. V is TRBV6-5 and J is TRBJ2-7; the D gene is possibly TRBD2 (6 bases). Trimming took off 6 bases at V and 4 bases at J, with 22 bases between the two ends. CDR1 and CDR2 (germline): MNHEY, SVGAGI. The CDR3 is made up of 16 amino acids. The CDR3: CASSPIGGGLLYEQYF. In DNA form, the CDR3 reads TGTGCCAGCAGCCCGATTGGGGGAGGCCTTTTGTACGAGCAGTACTTC.

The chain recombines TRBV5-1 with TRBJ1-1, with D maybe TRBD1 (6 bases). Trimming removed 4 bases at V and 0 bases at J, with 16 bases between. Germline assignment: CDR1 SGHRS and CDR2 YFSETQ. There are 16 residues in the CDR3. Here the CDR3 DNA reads TGCGCCAGCAGCCGTTCCCCGGGACATTTGAACACTGAAGCTTTCTTT. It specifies CASSRSPGHLNTEAFF.